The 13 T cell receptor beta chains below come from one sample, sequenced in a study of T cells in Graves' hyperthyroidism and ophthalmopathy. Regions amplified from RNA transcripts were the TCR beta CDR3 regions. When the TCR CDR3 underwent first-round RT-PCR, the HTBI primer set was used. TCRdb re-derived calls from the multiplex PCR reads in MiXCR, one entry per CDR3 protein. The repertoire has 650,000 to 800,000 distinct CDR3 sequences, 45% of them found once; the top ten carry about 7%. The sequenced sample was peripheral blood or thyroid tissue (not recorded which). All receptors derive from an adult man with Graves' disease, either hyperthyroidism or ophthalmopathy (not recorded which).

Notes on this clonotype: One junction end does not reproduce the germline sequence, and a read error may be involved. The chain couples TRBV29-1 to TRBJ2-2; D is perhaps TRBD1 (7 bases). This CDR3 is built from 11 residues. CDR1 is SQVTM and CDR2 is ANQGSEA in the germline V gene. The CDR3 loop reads CSVDRDGGLFF. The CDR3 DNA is TGCAGCGTAGACAGGGACGGGGGGCTGTTTTTT.

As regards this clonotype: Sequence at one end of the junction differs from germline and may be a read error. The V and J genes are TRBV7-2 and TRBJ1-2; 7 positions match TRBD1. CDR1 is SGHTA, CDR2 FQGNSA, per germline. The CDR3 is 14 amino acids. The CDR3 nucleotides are TGTGCCAGCAGCCTGGCGCAAGGGGGCTATCATCCCCAGTTC. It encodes CASSLAQGGYHPQF.

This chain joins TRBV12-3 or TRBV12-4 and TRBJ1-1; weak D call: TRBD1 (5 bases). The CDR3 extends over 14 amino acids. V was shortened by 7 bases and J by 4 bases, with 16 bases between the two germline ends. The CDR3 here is CASIRRARGTEAFF. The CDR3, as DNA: TGTGCCAGCATAAGGAGGGCAAGGGGCACTGAAGCTTTCTTT.

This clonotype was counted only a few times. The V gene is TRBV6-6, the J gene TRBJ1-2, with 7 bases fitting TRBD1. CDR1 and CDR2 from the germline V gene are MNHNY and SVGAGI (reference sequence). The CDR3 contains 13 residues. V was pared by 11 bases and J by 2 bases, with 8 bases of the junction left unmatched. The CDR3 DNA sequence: TGTGCCTCCGAGGTACAGGGGAACTATGGCTACACCTTC. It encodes CASEVQGNYGYTF.

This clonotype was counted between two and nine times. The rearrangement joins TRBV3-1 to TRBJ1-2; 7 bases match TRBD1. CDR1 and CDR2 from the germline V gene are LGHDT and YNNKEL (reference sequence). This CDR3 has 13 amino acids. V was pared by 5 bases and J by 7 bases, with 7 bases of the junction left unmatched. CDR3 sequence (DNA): TGTGCCAGCAGCGCACTTAGGGACAGTGGCTACACCTTC. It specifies CASSALRDSGYTF.

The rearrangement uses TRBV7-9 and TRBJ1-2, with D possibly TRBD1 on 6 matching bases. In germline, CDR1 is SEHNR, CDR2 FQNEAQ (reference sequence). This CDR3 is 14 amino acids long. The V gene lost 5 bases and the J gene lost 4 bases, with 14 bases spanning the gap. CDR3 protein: CASSRQERSYGYTF. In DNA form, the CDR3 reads TGTGCCAGCAGCCGACAGGAAAGATCCTATGGCTACACCTTC.

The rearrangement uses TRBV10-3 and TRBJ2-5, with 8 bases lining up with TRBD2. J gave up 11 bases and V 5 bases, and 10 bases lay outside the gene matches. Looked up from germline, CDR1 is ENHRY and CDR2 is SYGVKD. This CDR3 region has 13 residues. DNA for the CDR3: TGTGCCATCAGTTTATCGGGACTAGGACAGCAGTACTTC. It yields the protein CAISLSGLGQQYF.

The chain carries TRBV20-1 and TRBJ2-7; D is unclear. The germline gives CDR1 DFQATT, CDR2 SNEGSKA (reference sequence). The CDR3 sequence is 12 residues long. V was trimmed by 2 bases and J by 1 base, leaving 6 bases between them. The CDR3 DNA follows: TGCAGTGCTAGATTCAGTTCCTACGAGCAGTACTTC. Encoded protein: CSARFSSYEQYF.

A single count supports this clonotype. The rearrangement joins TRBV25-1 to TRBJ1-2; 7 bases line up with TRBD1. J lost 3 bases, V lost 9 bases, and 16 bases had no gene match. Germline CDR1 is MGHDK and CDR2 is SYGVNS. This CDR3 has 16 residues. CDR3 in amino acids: CASSIDPTGTDYGYTF. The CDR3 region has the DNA TGTGCCAGTAGTATAGACCCGACAGGGACTGACTATGGCTACACCTTC.

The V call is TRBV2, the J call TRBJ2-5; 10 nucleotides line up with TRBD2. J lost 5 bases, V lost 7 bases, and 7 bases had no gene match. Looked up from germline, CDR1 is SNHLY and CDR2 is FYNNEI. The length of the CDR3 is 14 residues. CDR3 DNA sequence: TGTGCCAGCATAGCGGGGGGCCCTTTGGAGACCCAGTACTTC. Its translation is CASIAGGPLETQYF.

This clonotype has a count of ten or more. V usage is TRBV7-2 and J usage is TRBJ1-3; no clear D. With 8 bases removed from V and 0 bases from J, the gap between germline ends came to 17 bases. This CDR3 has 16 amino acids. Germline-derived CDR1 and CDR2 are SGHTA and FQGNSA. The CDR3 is CASHPEQTYSGNTIYF. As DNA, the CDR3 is TGTGCCAGCCACCCGGAACAGACTTACTCTGGAAACACCATATATTTT.

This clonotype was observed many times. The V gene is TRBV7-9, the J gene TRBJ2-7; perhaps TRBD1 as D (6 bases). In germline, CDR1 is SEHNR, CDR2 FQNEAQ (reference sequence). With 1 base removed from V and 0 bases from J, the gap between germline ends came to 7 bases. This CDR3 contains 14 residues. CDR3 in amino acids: CASSLGQASYEQYF. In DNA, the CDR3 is TGTGCCAGCAGCTTAGGACAGGCCTCCTACGAGCAGTACTTC.

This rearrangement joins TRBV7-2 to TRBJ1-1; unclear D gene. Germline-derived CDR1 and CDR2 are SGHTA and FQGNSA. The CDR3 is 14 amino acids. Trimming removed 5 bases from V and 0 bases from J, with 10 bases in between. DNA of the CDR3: TGTGCCAGCAGCCCCCTCGCCCTGAACACTGAAGCTTTCTTT. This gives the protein CASSPLALNTEAFF.